This T cell receptor (beta chain) was recovered during a study of beta chain features in type 1 diabetes. Expressed TCRB transcripts got sequenced, as all isolated RNA was reverse transcribed. The protocol was immunoSEQ multiplex PCR, while the TCRdb copy is restricted to in-frame clones and leaves out a portion. The table has fewer than 400,000 clones, roughly a tenth seen once. This clone was counted between two and nine times. Its specificity is not known. The J segment lost 2 bases and the V segment lost 6 bases, leaving 0 bases of the junction unmatched. This CDR3 comprises 13 residues. Germline CDR1 SQVTM, CDR2 ANQGSEA. Whole-study results and caveats: Moderate yet significant TCRB CDR3 shortening was seen in Type 1 diabetes patients in all four CD4+ subsets. Type 1 diabetes patients had VDJ junctions that carried fewer insertions and more deletions.

The clonotype was recovered from a man aged 25-45 years with type 1 diabetes. Sequenced: central memory CD4+ T cells from blood. The chain carries TRBV29-1 and TRBJ2-6; 8 bases line up with TRBD1. The CDR3 DNA follows: TGCAGCGTGACAGGGGCTGGGGCCAACGTCCTGACTTTC. Amino acids: CSVTGAGANVLTF.